The TCR beta chain under discussion was sequenced for a study of regulatory T cells in long-lasting Graves disease (dated by TCRdb to the early 2020s). Turning to the overall study: To count as having persistent Graves' disease, a patient had to have received antithyroid drug treatment for over 5 years with TSH receptor autoantibodies remaining persistently positive. This study used TCR sequencing and RNA sequencing of peripheral blood to compare persistent Graves' disease patients against newly diagnosed Graves' disease patients. The study was conducted in China and was registered as a clinical trial. A total of about 33 samples underwent TCR sequencing: roughly 13 from persistent and roughly 20 from newly diagnosed Graves' disease patients. In the clinical cohort, patients with persistent Graves' disease had used antithyroid drugs for an average of about 10.3 years.

Library generation was performed with multiplex PCR. TCRdb records Illumina HiSeq 4000 as the sequencer. To build TCR beta libraries, CDR3 regions were amplified by Arm-PCR using iRepertoire HTBI primers. Before sequencing, the PCR products underwent gel purification. From the authors' description of their analysis: A total of roughly 67 TRBV and approximately 13 TRBJ segments were identified across samples and were used for gene usage analysis of CDR3 amino acid clonotypes. COPE and FqMerger were used to merge filtered high-quality paired reads into contigs. BLAST was used to align contigs to IMGT TRBV, TRBD and TRBJ reference genes, with CDR3 defined following IMGT. Any clonotype with a frequency above 0.1% was counted as a highly expanded clone. Shannon entropy was used to measure repertoire diversity, and the Gini coefficient was used to measure V-J evenness. A clonotype was considered public if more than one individual shared it. TCRdb trimmed the raw reads at Q25, called clones with MiXCR and kept productive beta chains. Every CDR3 protein is listed once, alongside the most common genes and DNA of its rows. These V and J calls rely on TCRdb rather than the paper's analysis. The sample contains hundreds of thousands of distinct CDR3 sequences, 20% to 25% of them found a single time. The ten most abundant clones make up 7% to 9% of the sample.

The paper as a whole reports these results and caveats: More public clonotypes were shared among persistent patients (under 3,000) than among newly diagnosed patients (more than 950). The authors acknowledged the small sample size as a limitation that may reduce accuracy. Because the primary lesion, thyroid tissue, could not be accessed, the study looked at peripheral blood alone. Sequencing and analysis were restricted to the TCR beta chain. Persistent Graves' disease patients showed lower TCR Shannon entropy and fewer highly expanded clones than newly diagnosed patients, suggesting clonal expansion.

This specimen's time point label, interpreted: persistent/refractory GD, antithyroid drugs over 5 years with positive TRAb. RNA was extracted from PBMCs in TRIzol for both TCR sequencing and RNA sequencing. The diagnosis of Graves' disease followed American Thyroid Association guidelines. The patients came from an endocrinology department in Xi'an, China. From each patient, around 9.3 milliliters of peripheral blood was collected into an EDTA anticoagulant tube. Ficoll Paque Plus density gradient separation was used to isolate PBMCs, and no further T cell sorting was done. An Agilent 2100 Bioanalyzer and agarose gel were used to check RNA quality, while a NanoDrop 2000 measured RNA concentration. Points on this clonotype: The specificity of this receptor is unknown. Per-nucleotide qualities are absent, and no much larger clonotype sits a single base away.

The sequences come from peripheral blood mononuclear cells (PBMCs), collected when the disease was refractory, from a patient treated with antithyroid drugs. This receptor was obtained from a female donor with Graves disease.

The CDR3 corresponds to CASSLEGLSGANVLTF. The DNA reads as follows: TGTGCCAGCAGTTTAGAGGGCCTCTCTGGGGCCAACGTCCTGACTTTC. The chain is made from TRBV27 and TRBJ2-6, with TRBD2 as a weak D call on 5 bases. From cysteine to phenylalanine, the CDR3 is 16 amino acids long. Only CDR3 DNA remains: 48 bases, in frame from the first base. The trim is 2 bases for V and 0 bases for J, with a gap of 8 bases between the germline ends. Looking up the germline V gene (reference sequence) yields CDR1 MNHEY and CDR2 SMNVEV.